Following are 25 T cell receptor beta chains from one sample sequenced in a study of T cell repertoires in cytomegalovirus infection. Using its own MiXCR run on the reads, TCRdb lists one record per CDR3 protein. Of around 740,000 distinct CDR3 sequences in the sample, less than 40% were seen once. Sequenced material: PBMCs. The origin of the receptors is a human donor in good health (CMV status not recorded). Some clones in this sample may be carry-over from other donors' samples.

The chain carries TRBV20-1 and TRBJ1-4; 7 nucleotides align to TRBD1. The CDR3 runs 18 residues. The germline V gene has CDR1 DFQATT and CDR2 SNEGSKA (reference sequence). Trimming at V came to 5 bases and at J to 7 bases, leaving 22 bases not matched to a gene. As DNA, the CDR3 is TGCAGTGCTTATTCCAGGCCGGGACAGCTAACCAGGAGTGAAAAACTGTTTTTT. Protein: CSAYSRPGQLTRSEKLFF.

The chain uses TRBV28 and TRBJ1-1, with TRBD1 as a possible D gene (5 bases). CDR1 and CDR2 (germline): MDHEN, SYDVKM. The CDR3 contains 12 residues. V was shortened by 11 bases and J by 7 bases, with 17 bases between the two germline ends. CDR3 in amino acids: CAAEGDSLEAFF. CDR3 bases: TGTGCCGCCGAAGGAGACAGCCTTGAAGCTTTCTTT.

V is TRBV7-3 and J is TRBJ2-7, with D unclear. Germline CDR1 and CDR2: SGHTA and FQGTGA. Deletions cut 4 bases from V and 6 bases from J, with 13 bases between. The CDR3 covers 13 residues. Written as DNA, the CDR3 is TGTGCCAGCAGCTCCGGGCCACACGTCGAGCAGTACTTC. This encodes CASSSGPHVEQYF. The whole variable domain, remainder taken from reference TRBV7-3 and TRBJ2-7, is GAGVSQTPSNKVTEKGKYVELRCDPISGHTALYWYRQSLGQGPEFLIYFQGTGAADDSGLPNDRFFAVRPEGSVSTLKIQRTERGDSAVYLCASSSGPHVEQYFGPGTRLTVT.

The CDR3 spells CASSEPGGPSEDTQYF. Here the CDR3 DNA reads TGTGCCAGCAGTGAACCGGGAGGGCCCTCGGAGGATACGCAGTATTTT. The V and J genes are TRBV6-1 and TRBJ2-3, with 8 bases lining up with TRBD2. Germline V gene lookup returns CDR1 MNHNS and CDR2 SASEGT. J lost 6 bases, V lost 2 bases, and 10 bases had no gene match. The CDR3 runs 16 residues.

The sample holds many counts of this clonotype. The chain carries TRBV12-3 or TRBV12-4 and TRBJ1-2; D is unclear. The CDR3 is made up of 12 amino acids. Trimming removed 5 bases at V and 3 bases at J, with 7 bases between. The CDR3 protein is CASSHRDYGYTF. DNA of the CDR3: TGTGCCAGCAGTCACCGTGACTATGGCTACACCTTC.

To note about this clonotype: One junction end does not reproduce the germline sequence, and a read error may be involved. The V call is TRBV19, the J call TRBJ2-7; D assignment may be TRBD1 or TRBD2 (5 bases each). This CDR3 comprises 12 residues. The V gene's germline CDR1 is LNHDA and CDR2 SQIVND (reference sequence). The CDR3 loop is CAISAPWDEKYF. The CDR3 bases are TGTGCCATTAGTGCCCCTTGGGACGAGAAGTACTTC. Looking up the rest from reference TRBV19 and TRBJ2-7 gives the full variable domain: DGGITQSPKYLFRKEGQNVTLSCEQNLNHDAMYWYRQDPGQGLRLIYYSQIVNDFQKGDIAEGYSVSREKKESFPLTVTSAQKNPTAFYLCAISAPWDEKYFGPGTRLTVT.

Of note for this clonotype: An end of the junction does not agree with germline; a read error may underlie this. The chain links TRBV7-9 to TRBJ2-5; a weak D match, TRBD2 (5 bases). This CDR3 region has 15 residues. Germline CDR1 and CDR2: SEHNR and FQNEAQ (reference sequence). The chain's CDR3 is CSSSLDWTPQETQYF. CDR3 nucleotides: TGTTCCAGCAGCTTAGATTGGACTCCACAAGAGACCCAGTACTTC.

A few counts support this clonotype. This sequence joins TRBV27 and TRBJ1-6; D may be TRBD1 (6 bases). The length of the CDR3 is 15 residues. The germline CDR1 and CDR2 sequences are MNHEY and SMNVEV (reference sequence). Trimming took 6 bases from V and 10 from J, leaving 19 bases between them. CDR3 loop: CASSPQGQTRSPLHF. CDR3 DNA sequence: TGTGCCAGCAGCCCCCAGGGACAAACGCGGTCACCCCTCCACTTT.

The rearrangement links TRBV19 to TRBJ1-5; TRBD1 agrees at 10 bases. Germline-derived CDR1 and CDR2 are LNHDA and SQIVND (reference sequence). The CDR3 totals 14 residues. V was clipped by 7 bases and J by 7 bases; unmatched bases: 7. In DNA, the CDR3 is TGTGCCAGTACCCCTGGACAGGGGGACCAGCCCCAGCATTTT. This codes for CASTPGQGDQPQHF.

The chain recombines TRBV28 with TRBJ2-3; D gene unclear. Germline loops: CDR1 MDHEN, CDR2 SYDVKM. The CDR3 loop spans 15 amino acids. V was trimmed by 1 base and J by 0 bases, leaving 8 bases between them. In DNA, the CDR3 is TGTGCCAGCAGTTTATCCGGACGAAGCACAGATACGCAGTATTTT. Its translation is CASSLSGRSTDTQYF.

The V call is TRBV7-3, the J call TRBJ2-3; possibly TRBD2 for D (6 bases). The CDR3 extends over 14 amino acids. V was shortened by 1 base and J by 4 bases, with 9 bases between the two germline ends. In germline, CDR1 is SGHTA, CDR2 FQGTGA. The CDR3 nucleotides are TGTGCCAGCAGCTTAATTGGGACTTCAGATACGCAGTATTTT. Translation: CASSLIGTSDTQYF.

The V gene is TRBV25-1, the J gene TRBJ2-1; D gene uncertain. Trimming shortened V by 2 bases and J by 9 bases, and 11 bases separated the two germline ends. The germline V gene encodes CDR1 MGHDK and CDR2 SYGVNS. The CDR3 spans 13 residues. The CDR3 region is CASSEHGPVEQFF. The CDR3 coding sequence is TGTGCCAGCAGTGAACACGGCCCCGTTGAGCAGTTCTTC. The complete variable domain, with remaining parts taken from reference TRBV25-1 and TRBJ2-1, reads EADIYQTPRYLVIGTGKKITLECSQTMGHDKMYWYQQDPGMELHLIHYSYGVNSTEKGDLSSESTVSRIRTEHFPLTLESARPSHTSQYLCASSEHGPVEQFFGPGTRLTVL.

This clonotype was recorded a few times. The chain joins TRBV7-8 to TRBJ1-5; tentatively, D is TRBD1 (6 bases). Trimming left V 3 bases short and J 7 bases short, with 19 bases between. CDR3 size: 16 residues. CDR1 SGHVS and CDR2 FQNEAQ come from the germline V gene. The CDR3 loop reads CASSFSTQGIRQPQHF. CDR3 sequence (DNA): TGTGCCAGCAGCTTTTCCACTCAGGGGATCAGGCAGCCCCAGCATTTT.

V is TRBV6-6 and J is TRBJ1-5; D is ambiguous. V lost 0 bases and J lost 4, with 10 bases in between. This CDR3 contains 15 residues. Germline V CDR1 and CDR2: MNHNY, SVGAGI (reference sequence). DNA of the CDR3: TGTGCCAGCAGTTACTCAGGGCAGACGAATCAGCCCCAGCATTTT. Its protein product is CASSYSGQTNQPQHF.

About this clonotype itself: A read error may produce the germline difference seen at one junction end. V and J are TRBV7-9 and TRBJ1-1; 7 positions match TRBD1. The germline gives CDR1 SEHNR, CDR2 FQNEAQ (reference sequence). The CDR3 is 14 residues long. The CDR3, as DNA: TGTGCCAGCAGCGACAGGGAGATGAACACTGCAGCTTTCTTT. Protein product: CASSDREMNTAAFF.

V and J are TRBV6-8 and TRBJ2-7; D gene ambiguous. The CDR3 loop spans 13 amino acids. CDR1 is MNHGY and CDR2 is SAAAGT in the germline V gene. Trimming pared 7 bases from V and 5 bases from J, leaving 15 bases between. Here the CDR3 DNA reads TGTGCCAGCACCCTCCCCGGGCAGAACGAGCAGTACTTC. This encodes CASTLPGQNEQYF.

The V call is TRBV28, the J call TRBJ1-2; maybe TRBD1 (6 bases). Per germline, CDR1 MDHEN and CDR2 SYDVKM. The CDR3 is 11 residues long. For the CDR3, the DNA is TGTGCGGCAGGGGATGAGGATGGCTACACCTTC. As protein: CAAGDEDGYTF.

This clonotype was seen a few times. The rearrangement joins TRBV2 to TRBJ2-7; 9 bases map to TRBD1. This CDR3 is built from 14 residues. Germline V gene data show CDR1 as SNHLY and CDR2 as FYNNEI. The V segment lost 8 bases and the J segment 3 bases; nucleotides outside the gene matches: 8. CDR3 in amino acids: CASVPTGGFYEQYF. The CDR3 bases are TGTGCCAGCGTACCTACAGGGGGCTTCTACGAGCAGTACTTC.

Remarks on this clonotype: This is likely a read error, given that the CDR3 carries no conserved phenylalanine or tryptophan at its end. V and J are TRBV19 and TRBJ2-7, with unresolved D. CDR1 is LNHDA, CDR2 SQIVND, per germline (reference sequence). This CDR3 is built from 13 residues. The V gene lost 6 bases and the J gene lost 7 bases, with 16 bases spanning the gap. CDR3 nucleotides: TGTGCCAGTAGCACTACTGTTTGGGGTGAGCAGTACTTA. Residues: CASSTTVWGEQYL.

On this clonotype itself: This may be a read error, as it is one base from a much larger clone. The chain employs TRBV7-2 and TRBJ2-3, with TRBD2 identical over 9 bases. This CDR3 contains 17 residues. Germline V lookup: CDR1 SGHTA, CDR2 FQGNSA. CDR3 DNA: TGTGCCAGAAGCTTAGGCGGGAGGGCTGGTGTAGCAGATACGCAGTATTTT. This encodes CARSLGGRAGVADTQYF.

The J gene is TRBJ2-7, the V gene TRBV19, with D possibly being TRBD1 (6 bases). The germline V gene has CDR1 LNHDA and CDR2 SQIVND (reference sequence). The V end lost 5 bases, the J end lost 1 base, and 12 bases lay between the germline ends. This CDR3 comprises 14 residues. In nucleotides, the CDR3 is TGTGCCAGTAGTCCGACAGGCCTGTCCTACGAGCAGTACTTC. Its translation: CASSPTGLSYEQYF.

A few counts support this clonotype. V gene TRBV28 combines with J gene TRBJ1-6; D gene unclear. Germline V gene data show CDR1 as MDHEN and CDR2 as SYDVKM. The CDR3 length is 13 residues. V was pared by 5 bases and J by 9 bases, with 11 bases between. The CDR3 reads CASSGSAGSPLHF. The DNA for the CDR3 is TGTGCCAGCAGTGGGTCGGCCGGTTCACCCCTCCACTTT.

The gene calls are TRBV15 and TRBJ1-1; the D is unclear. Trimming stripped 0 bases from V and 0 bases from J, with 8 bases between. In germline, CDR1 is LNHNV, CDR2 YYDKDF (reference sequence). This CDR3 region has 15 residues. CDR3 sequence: CATSREAWMNTEAFF. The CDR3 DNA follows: TGTGCCACCAGCAGAGAGGCGTGGATGAACACTGAAGCTTTCTTT.

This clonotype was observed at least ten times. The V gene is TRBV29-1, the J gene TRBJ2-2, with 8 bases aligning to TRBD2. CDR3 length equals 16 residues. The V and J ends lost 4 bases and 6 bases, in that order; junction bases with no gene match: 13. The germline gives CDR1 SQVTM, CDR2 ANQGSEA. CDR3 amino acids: CSVANPSGSSPGELFF. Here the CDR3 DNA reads TGCAGCGTTGCCAACCCTAGCGGGTCTAGTCCCGGGGAGCTGTTTTTT.

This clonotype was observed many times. The CDR3 nucleotides read TGTGCCAGCAGCTTTGTGGGCCCGGCGGTCCTCCCCTACGAGCAGTACTTC. This encodes CASSFVGPAVLPYEQYF. The chain carries TRBV7-2 and TRBJ2-7, with D unclear. Trimming cost V 3 bases and J 2 bases, with 20 bases left between them. Germline CDR1 reads SGHTA; CDR2 reads FQGNSA. This CDR3 has 17 residues. The complete variable domain, with remaining parts taken from reference TRBV7-2 and TRBJ2-7, reads GAGVSQSPSNKVTEKGKDVELRCDPISGHTALYWYRQSLGQGLEFLIYFQGNSAPDKSGLPSDRFSAERTGGSVSTLTIQRTQQEDSAVYLCASSFVGPAVLPYEQYFGPGTRLTVT.